This T cell receptor beta chain was captured by sequencing in a study of T-cell reconstitution after alpha-beta-depleted transplantation in children. Unique molecular identifiers were used to barcode this TCRbeta library. TCRdb recomputed calls from the PCR reads with MiXCR, one row per CDR3 protein. The sample has over 550,000 distinct CDR3 sequences, about 11% seen once. The CDR3 runs 16 residues. Germline V gene data show CDR1 as SGHRS and CDR2 as YFSETQ. V gave up 1 base and J gave up 4 bases; unmatched junction bases: 6. The V gene is TRBV5-1, the J gene TRBJ2-1; 9 bases match TRBD1. This sample comprised PBMCs from the stem cell graft donor, obtained from the stem cell graft. The receptor was isolated from a human donor who donated a stem cell graft to a child with acute myeloid leukemia. Here the CDR3 DNA reads TGCGCCAGCAGCTTGTCTTTGGGACAGGGATACAATGAGCAGTTCTTC. Translating gives CASSLSLGQGYNEQFF.